These T cell receptor beta chains were read from a single sample in a study of T cells in Graves' hyperthyroidism and ophthalmopathy. Each CDR3 protein is one row after TCRdb ran MiXCR on the multiplex PCR reads. The sample carries hundreds of thousands of distinct CDR3 sequences, about 13% recorded once. Sequencing input: blood. The receptors derive from a woman aged 18-29 years with Graves' hyperthyroidism. Both conserved end residues are part of each CDR3. Fields, in order: V gene, J gene, clone size, D gene, CDR3 protein, CDR3 DNA. D genes are given only for firm matches. The size of a clone is reported for some rows only, either as once, few or many, or as a class for expanded clones.

>TRBV12-3/TRBV12-4|TRBJ1-2|many|.
CASSPRKGGYTF
TGTGCCAGCAGCCCGCGGAAGGGCGGCTACACCTTC
>TRBV18|TRBJ2-5|once|.
CASSPTGGHKETQYF
TGTGCCAGCTCCCCTACAGGAGGGCACAAAGAGACCCAGTACTTC
>TRBV27|TRBJ2-7|many|TRBD1
CASSSTWTGFGNEQYF
TGTGCCAGCAGTTCCACTTGGACAGGCTTCGGGAACGAGCAGTACTTC
>TRBV7-9|TRBJ2-1|many|TRBD2
CASSPGRLAGGKGYNEQFF
TGTGCCAGCAGCCCAGGGCGCCTAGCGGGGGGGAAAGGCTACAATGAGCAGTTCTTC
>TRBV28|TRBJ1-4|many|.
CASTVAGPEKLFF
TGTGCCAGCACGGTTGCAGGGCCGGAGAAACTGTTTTTT
>TRBV12-5|TRBJ2-1|few|.
CASGRASDNEQFF
TGTGCTAGTGGCCGGGCTAGCGACAATGAGCAGTTCTTC
>TRBV20-1|TRBJ1-1|many|.
CSARDLAGEVEAFF
TGCAGTGCTAGAGATCTGGCAGGGGAAGTTGAAGCTTTCTTT
>TRBV15|TRBJ2-4|.|TRBD2
CATSRRTSGRKNIQYF
TGTGCCACCAGCAGAAGGACTAGCGGGAGAAAAAACATTCAGTACTTC
>TRBV4-1|TRBJ1-2|few|TRBD1
CASSNPGQGGFYYGYTF
TGCGCCAGCAGCAACCCGGGACAGGGCGGATTTTACTATGGCTACACCTTC
>TRBV5-6|TRBJ1-1|many|.
CASSLSDRNTEAFF
TGTGCCAGCAGCTTGTCGGACAGGAACACTGAAGCTTTCTTT
>TRBV30|TRBJ2-1|many|.
CAWKQGSSYNEQFF
TGTGCCTGGAAACAGGGAAGCTCCTACAATGAGCAGTTCTTC
>TRBV5-4|TRBJ2-4|many|TRBD2
CASSGSGRVGIQYF
TGTGCCAGCAGCGGTAGCGGGAGAGTCGGCATTCAGTACTTC
>TRBV15|TRBJ2-6|few|.
CATSRINGAGNGANVLTF
TGTGCCACCAGCAGAATCAATGGTGCGGGGAATGGGGCCAACGTCCTGACTTTC
>TRBV6-1|TRBJ2-3|many|TRBD2
CASRPSGDGTDTQYF
TGTGCCAGCAGACCTAGCGGGGACGGCACAGATACGCAGTATTTT
>TRBV12-3/TRBV12-4|TRBJ2-1|.|TRBD1
CASSWGQGARNEQFF
TGTGCCAGCAGTTGGGGACAGGGGGCGAGGAATGAGCAGTTCTTC
>TRBV5-6|TRBJ1-2|many|.
CASSLISGADGYTF
TGTGCCAGCAGTCTAATTTCGGGCGCCGACGGCTACACCTTC
>TRBV5-1|TRBJ2-3|many|.
CASSLAQLTTDTQYF
TGCGCCAGCAGCTTGGCTCAGCTGACCACAGATACGCAGTATTTT
>TRBV7-3|TRBJ2-5|many|.
CASSLRGRGATQYF
TGTGCCAGCAGCTTACGAGGCAGGGGCGCCACCCAGTACTTC
>TRBV28|TRBJ1-5|many|.
CASTEGSQPQHF
TGTGCCAGCACTGAGGGGAGTCAGCCCCAGCATTTT
>TRBV7-9|TRBJ2-5|few|TRBD1
CASSQGTGTGETQYF
TGTGCCAGCAGCCAAGGGACAGGGACAGGGGAGACCCAGTACTTC
>TRBV27|TRBJ1-5|many|.
CASSPAGGGEGPNQPQHF
TGTGCCAGCAGTCCCGCCGGAGGCGGGGAGGGCCCTAATCAGCCCCAGCATTTT
>TRBV7-2|TRBJ1-1|many|.
CASSLLIQGPTEAFF
TGTGCCAGCAGCCTCCTGATCCAGGGGCCCACTGAAGCTTTCTTT
>TRBV27|TRBJ2-3|many|TRBD1
CASSFPPGQGSDTQYF
TGTGCCAGCAGTTTCCCCCCGGGACAGGGGAGCGATACGCAGTATTTT
>TRBV12-3/TRBV12-4|TRBJ1-6|many|.
CASSPGTLTGSPLHF
TGTGCCAGCAGTCCCGGGACATTAACAGGTTCACCCCTCCACTTT
>TRBV20-1|TRBJ1-5|many|TRBD1
CSALGQGNQPQHF
TGCAGTGCCTTGGGACAGGGGAATCAGCCCCAGCATTTT
>TRBV20-1|TRBJ1-2|many|.
CSARGPQEGWDGYTF
TGCAGTGCTAGGGGACCCCAAGAGGGGTGGGATGGCTACACCTTC
>TRBV30|TRBJ2-7|many|TRBD1
CAWSTGTGSEQYF
TGTGCCTGGAGTACCGGGACAGGGAGCGAGCAGTACTTC
>TRBV19|TRBJ1-2|many|TRBD1
CASSPDRVGYTF
TGTGCCAGTAGCCCTGACAGGGTTGGCTACACCTTC